These 30 T cell receptor beta chains originate from one sample sequenced in a study of blood T cell repertoires in COVID-19. The assay was immunoSEQ multiplex PCR, and TCRdb's table has in-frame clones only and misses some. The table includes about 310,000 clones, around 90% detected once. The sample was peripheral blood. The receptors shown here come from a woman between 25 and 40 years old with COVID-19, enrolled during active disease.

This rearrangement joins TRBV7-3 to TRBJ2-1; D may be TRBD2 (6 bases). The CDR3 length is 15 residues. The germline V gene has CDR1 SGHTA and CDR2 FQGTGA. Deletions cut 5 bases from V and 6 bases from J, with 17 bases between. CDR3 region: CASSLTHIGSNEQFF. CDR3 coding DNA: TGTGCCAGCAGCCTTACTCACATCGGGAGCAATGAGCAGTTCTTC.

The genes are TRBV13 and TRBJ1-6; 8 bases fit TRBD1. Germline V gene sequence: CDR1 PRHDT, CDR2 FYEKMQ (reference sequence). The trim removed 3 bases at V and 10 bases at J, leaving 2 bases unmatched. The CDR3 has 13 residues. Written as DNA, the CDR3 is TGTGCCAGCAGCTTGACAGGGGACTCACCCCTCCACTTT. Amino acids: CASSLTGDSPLHF.

CDR3 region: CASSPRGGDGYTF. The DNA for the CDR3 is TGTGCCAGCAGCCCCAGAGGGGGGGATGGCTACACCTTC. The chain employs TRBV9 and TRBJ1-2; D is possibly TRBD1 (6 bases). This CDR3 has 13 amino acids. Per germline, CDR1 SGDLS and CDR2 YYNGEE. Trimming removed 4 bases from V and 6 bases from J, with 13 bases in between.

The chain couples TRBV29-1 to TRBJ1-1; 7 positions match TRBD1. With 7 bases clipped from V and 0 bases from J, the junction kept 5 bases outside the gene matches. The CDR3 loop spans 13 amino acids. CDR1 and CDR2 (germline): SQVTM, ANQGSEA. The CDR3 DNA follows: TGCAGCGCCTTGACAGGGCTGAACACTGAAGCTTTCTTT. Amino acid sequence: CSALTGLNTEAFF.

The CDR3: CASRTSGTISNTGELFF. In nucleotides, the CDR3 is TGTGCCAGCAGAACCTCCGGGACAATAAGCAACACCGGGGAGCTGTTTTTT. The chain is built from TRBV28 and TRBJ2-2, with D maybe TRBD1 (6 bases). CDR1 and CDR2 (germline): MDHEN, SYDVKM. The CDR3 is 17 residues long. Trimming left V 6 bases short and J 2 bases short, with 19 bases between. The full variable domain, its missing parts supplied by reference TRBV28 and TRBJ2-2, is DVKVTQSSRYLVKRTGEKVFLECVQDMDHENMFWYRQDPGLGLRLIYFSYDVKMKEKGDIPEGYSVSREKKERFSLILESASTNQTSMYLCASRTSGTISNTGELFFGEGSRLTVL.

The chain carries TRBV9 and TRBJ2-2; 7 bases align to TRBD2. This CDR3 contains 16 residues. The V segment lost 1 base and the J segment 3 bases; nucleotides outside the gene matches: 6. Germline V gene sequence: CDR1 SGDLS, CDR2 YYNGEE. The CDR3 region has the DNA TGTGCCAGCAGCGTAAGTGGGAGGGTGGACACCGGGGAGCTGTTTTTT. It is translated as CASSVSGRVDTGELFF.

The chain joins TRBV2 to TRBJ1-1; TRBD1 agrees at 7 bases. Germline V gene sequence: CDR1 SNHLY, CDR2 FYNNEI. This CDR3 region has 13 residues. The V gene end was trimmed by 11 bases and the J gene end by 6 bases; junction bases not matched to a gene: 12. In nucleotides, the CDR3 is TGTGCCGGAACACAGGGGTTGTTCGCTGAAGCTTTCTTT. This codes for CAGTQGLFAEAFF. Drawing the rest from reference TRBV2 and TRBJ1-1, the complete variable domain is EPEVTQTPSHQVTQMGQEVILRCVPISNHLYFYWYRQILGQKVEFLVSFYNNEISEKSEIFDDQFSVERPDGSNFTLKIRSTKLEDSAMYFCAGTQGLFAEAFFGQGTRLTVV.

V usage is TRBV6-5 and J usage is TRBJ1-2, with D unclear. The V and J ends lost 8 bases and 7 bases respectively, with 11 bases between them. The germline V gene has CDR1 MNHEY and CDR2 SVGAGI. This CDR3 has 11 amino acids. The CDR3: CASEESSGYTF. CDR3 nucleotides: TGTGCCAGCGAGGAGAGCTCTGGCTACACCTTC.

This clone was observed a single time. The chain recombines TRBV11-2 with TRBJ2-3, with 9 bases that match TRBD2. V shed 2 bases and J 5 bases; nucleotides not matched to a gene: 14. The CDR3 is 18 amino acids. CDR1 and CDR2 from the germline V gene are SGHAT and FQNNGV. CDR3 DNA: TGTGCCAGCAGCTTAAGTTGGGGATTTAGCGGGAGTGGAGATACGCAGTATTTT. This gives the protein CASSLSWGFSGSGDTQYF.

This chain links TRBV27 with TRBJ2-7; TRBD1 matches 9 bases. Trimming at V came to 3 bases and at J to 1 base, leaving 1 base not matched to a gene. CDR3 length: 14 amino acids. Per germline, CDR1 MNHEY and CDR2 SMNVEV (reference sequence). The CDR3 bases are TGTGCCAGCAGTTTTGGGACAGGGTCCTACGAGCAGTACTTC. It yields the protein CASSFGTGSYEQYF.

This sequence joins TRBV6-5 and TRBJ2-7; D may be TRBD1 (6 bases). Trimming took 7 bases from V and 6 from J, leaving 10 bases between them. The length of the CDR3 is 11 residues. Germline V gene data show CDR1 as MNHEY and CDR2 as SVGAGI. The CDR3 region has the DNA TGTGCCAGCAAAAGAGGGGGCGAGCAGTACTTC. This sequence encodes CASKRGGEQYF.

The V gene is TRBV10-1, the J gene TRBJ2-7, with unresolved D. The germline gives CDR1 WNHNN, CDR2 SYGVQD (reference sequence). V was pared by 5 bases and J by 4 bases, with 6 bases between. CDR3 size: 11 residues. The CDR3 sequence is CASSPGYEQYF. The CDR3 DNA is TGCGCCAGCAGTCCCGGTTACGAGCAGTACTTC.

V gene TRBV6-5 combines with J gene TRBJ2-4; 7 bases fit TRBD1. Germline-derived CDR1 and CDR2 are MNHEY and SVGAGI. The CDR3 is made up of 14 amino acids. V dropped 6 bases and J dropped 7; count of bases not matched to a gene: 9. The CDR3: CASSSGTEANIQYF. CDR3 nucleotides: TGTGCCAGCAGCTCCGGGACAGAAGCGAACATTCAGTACTTC.

The chain is built from TRBV19 and TRBJ2-2, with 11 bases matching TRBD2. Per germline, CDR1 LNHDA and CDR2 SQIVND (reference sequence). Unmatched junction bases numbered 8, after V lost 5 bases and J lost 3 bases. The CDR3 covers 17 residues. CDR3 region: CASSGPGLAAYTGELFF. CDR3 in DNA: TGTGCCAGTAGTGGTCCGGGACTAGCGGCTTACACCGGGGAGCTGTTTTTT.

The rearrangement links TRBV3-1 (or the pseudogene TRBV3-2) to TRBJ2-5; D uncertain. V dropped 0 bases and J dropped 2 bases, with 7 bases sitting between them. The V gene's germline CDR1 is LGHDT and CDR2 YNNKEL (reference sequence). The CDR3 length is 14 residues. The CDR3 here is CASSQEPGQETQYF. In nucleotides, the CDR3 is TGTGCCAGCAGCCAAGAGCCAGGACAAGAGACCCAGTACTTC.

This clone came up once. The chain combines TRBV7-9 with TRBJ2-7; 10 bases match TRBD1. The CDR3 runs 16 residues. V shed 2 bases, J shed 3 bases, and the junction held 7 bases outside the gene matches. Germline CDR1 reads SEHNR; CDR2 reads FQNEAQ (reference sequence). DNA for the CDR3: TGTGCCAGCAGCTTACGGGGACAGGGGCCCAGCTACGAGCAGTACTTC. This codes for CASSLRGQGPSYEQYF. The entire variable domain, with the rest obtained from reference TRBV7-9 and TRBJ2-7, is as follows: DTGVSQNPRHKITKRGQNVTFRCDPISEHNRLYWYRQTLGQGPEFLTYFQNEAQLEKSRLLSDRFSAERPKGSFSTLEIQRTEQGDSAMYLCASSLRGQGPSYEQYFGPGTRLTVT.

The V call is TRBV19, the J call TRBJ2-6; D gene uncertain. The germline V and J ends were trimmed by 5 bases and 4 bases, with 18 bases remaining between them. The CDR3 is made up of 17 amino acids. Germline CDR1 LNHDA, CDR2 SQIVND (reference sequence). CDR3: CASSSHLLTSGANVLTF. The CDR3 coding sequence is TGTGCCAGTAGTTCCCACTTATTGACAAGCGGGGCCAACGTCCTGACTTTC.

CDR3 sequence: CASSLRTERDTQYF. The DNA of the CDR3 is TGTGCCAGCAGTCTCCGGACAGAAAGAGATACGCAGTATTTT. The chain is built from TRBV27 and TRBJ2-3; D might be TRBD1 (6 bases). The CDR3 has 14 residues. Germline CDR1 MNHEY, CDR2 SMNVEV (reference sequence). The V end lost 5 bases, the J end lost 5 bases, and 14 bases lay between the germline ends.

The genes are TRBV27 and TRBJ1-6; D gene ambiguous. The germline V and J ends were trimmed by 7 bases and 8 bases, with 15 bases remaining between them. Per germline, CDR1 MNHEY and CDR2 SMNVEV (reference sequence). This CDR3 is 14 amino acids long. CDR3 in amino acids: CASTRLQSYSPLHF. CDR3 bases: TGTGCCAGCACCCGCCTCCAGTCTTATTCACCCCTCCACTTT.

Points on this clone: One junction end does not reproduce the germline sequence, and a read error may be involved. V gene TRBV7-9 combines with J gene TRBJ1-2, with 10 bases fitting TRBD1. The CDR3 is made up of 13 amino acids. Germline V gene lookup returns CDR1 SEHNR and CDR2 FQNEAQ (reference sequence). CDR3 sequence reads: CASSPPGQGLPVF. In nucleotides, the CDR3 is TGTGCCAGCAGCCCCCCGGGACAGGGGCTGCCCGTCTTC.

V gene TRBV6-1 combines with J gene TRBJ1-5; D is ambiguous. Trimming shortened V by 3 bases and J by 7 bases, and 13 bases separated the two germline ends. The CDR3 covers 14 residues. CDR1 is MNHNS, CDR2 SASEGT, per germline. The CDR3 coding sequence is TGTGCCAGCAGTGACATTTGGGGAGGCCAGCCCCAGCATTTT. It encodes CASSDIWGGQPQHF.

The V gene is TRBV5-1, the J gene TRBJ1-4; D unclear. Germline-derived CDR1 and CDR2 are SGHRS and YFSETQ. Trimming shortened V by 4 bases and J by 0 bases, and 7 bases separated the two germline ends. The length of the CDR3 is 14 residues. CDR3 amino acids: CASSMSATNEKLFF. In nucleotides, the CDR3 is TGCGCCAGCAGCATGAGCGCAACTAATGAAAAACTGTTTTTT.

The V and J genes are TRBV2 and TRBJ1-2; 7 bases align to TRBD1. This CDR3 spans 15 amino acids. The V and J ends lost 2 bases and 8 bases, in that order; junction bases with no gene match: 11. CDR1 and CDR2 from the germline V gene are SNHLY and FYNNEI. The DNA for the CDR3 is TGTGCCAGCAGTGAAAGGACAGGTCCCCGCGGAGGCTACACCTTC. This encodes CASSERTGPRGGYTF.

The J gene is TRBJ1-3, the V gene TRBV11-2; no clear D. Trimming removed 5 bases at V and 3 bases at J, with 11 bases between. The length of the CDR3 is 14 residues. Germline values: CDR1 SGHAT, CDR2 FQNNGV. The CDR3 loop is CASSPGAGGNTIYF. CDR3 DNA sequence: TGTGCCAGCAGCCCCGGAGCGGGTGGAAACACCATATATTTT.

This chain links TRBV14 with TRBJ2-3, with TRBD2 matching over 12 bases. Germline trimming cut 1 base from V and 2 bases from J; bases unmatched to any gene: 4. Germline lookup yields CDR1 SGHDN and CDR2 FVKESK. This CDR3 is 17 amino acids long. The CDR3 region is CASSQAGLAGITDTQYF. CDR3 nucleotides: TGTGCCAGCAGCCAAGCTGGACTAGCGGGAATCACAGATACGCAGTATTTT.

The V gene is TRBV7-9, the J gene TRBJ1-1, with D unresolved. CDR1 is SEHNR, CDR2 FQNEAQ, per germline (reference sequence). CDR3 length: 13 amino acids. The V end lost 5 bases, the J end lost 0 bases, and 7 bases lay between the germline ends. CDR3 bases: TGTGCCAGCAGCCGAACAGTGAACACTGAAGCTTTCTTT. Translated: CASSRTVNTEAFF.

The gene calls are TRBV7-2 and TRBJ1-1; the D gene is possibly TRBD1 (5 bases). This CDR3 comprises 13 residues. V shed 4 bases and J shed 3 bases, with 9 bases lying between them. Per the germline V gene, CDR1 is SGHTA and CDR2 is FQGNSA. CDR3 coding DNA: TGTGCCAGCAGCTCCCAGGGTGACACTGAAGCTTTCTTT. Encoded protein: CASSSQGDTEAFF.

The J gene is TRBJ1-4, the V gene TRBV4-2; 11 bases line up with TRBD1. With 1 base clipped from V and 8 bases from J, the junction kept 9 bases outside the gene matches. The CDR3 sequence is 17 residues long. CDR1 and CDR2 (germline): LGHNA, YNFKEQ. The CDR3 coding sequence is TGTGCCAGCAGCCAAGTTGGGACAGGGGGTAACGGAGAAAAACTGTTTTTT. This gives the protein CASSQVGTGGNGEKLFF.

This clone appeared a few times. The CDR3 loop reads CASSDPFSGFEQYF. CDR3 coding DNA: TGTGCCAGCAGTGATCCGTTTTCGGGGTTCGAGCAGTACTTC. The V call is TRBV6-1, the J call TRBJ2-7; D might be TRBD2 (5 bases). Deletions cut 3 bases from V and 6 bases from J, with 15 bases between. CDR3 length: 14 amino acids. CDR1 is MNHNS and CDR2 is SASEGT in the germline V gene.

This clone was counted only a few times. The DNA of the CDR3 is TGTGCCAGCAGCTTAGGGAGGACTAGCGGGAGTACAGGAGAGCAGTACTTC. It codes for CASSLGRTSGSTGEQYF. The V call is TRBV7-9, the J call TRBJ2-7, with 13 bases identical to TRBD2. The ends lost 1 base at V and 7 bases at J; junction bases unmatched: 10. The CDR3 consists of 17 residues. Germline CDR1 is SEHNR and CDR2 is FQNEAQ (reference sequence).